A selection of T cell receptor beta chains follows, all from one sample in a study of T cells in tuberculosis. Produced via immunoSEQ multiplex PCR; TCRdb's table is partial and in-frame only. The sample includes around 30,000 clones, 80% to 95% of them seen just once. Material for sequencing was PBMCs. The receptors were sampled from a donor between 10 and 35 years old with latent tuberculosis or without tuberculosis infection. Each CDR3 is given with its conserved first and last residue. Each record gives: D gene, CDR3 length, J gene, clone size, V gene, CDR3 DNA, CDR3 protein. A D gene is named only where the DNA matches it firmly. Expanded clones get a size class; other rows say once, few or many, or leave the size out.

>TRBD1|15|TRBJ1-2|NA|TRBV4-1
TGCGCCAGCAGCCAGGACAGGGGTCAATTTGGTGGCTACACCTTC
CASSQDRGQFGGYTF
>NA|15|TRBJ2-3|NA|TRBV28
TGTGCCAGCAGTTTGGGGCAGGGCGGAACAGATACGCAGTATTTT
CASSLGQGGTDTQYF
>TRBD1|15|TRBJ1-4|NA|TRBV5-6
TGTGCCAGCAGCTCTCAACAGGGGGCTCGGGAAAAACTGTTTTTT
CASSSQQGAREKLFF
>TRBD2|13|TRBJ2-7|NA|TRBV4-2
TGTGCCAGCAGTGCGGGACTACGCTACGAGCAGTACTTC
CASSAGLRYEQYF
>NA|14|TRBJ2-3|NA|TRBV4-1
TGCGCCAGCAGCCAAGGAGCTGGCACAGATACGCAGTATTTT
CASSQGAGTDTQYF
>TRBD1|15|TRBJ1-5|NA|TRBV19
TGTGCCAGTAGTATACGGACAGGGGGCAATCAGCCCCAGCATTTT
CASSIRTGGNQPQHF
>TRBD2|17|TRBJ2-7|NA|TRBV4-2
TGTGCCAGCAGCCAAGTGGGGGGACTAGCGGGACGATACGAGCAGTACTTC
CASSQVGGLAGRYEQYF
>NA|17|TRBJ1-5|NA|TRBV4-2
TGTGCCAGCAGCCCCAACCGTCAGCCTGTGGGGGGTCAGCCCCAGCATTTT
CASSPNRQPVGGQPQHF
>TRBD1|14|TRBJ2-7|NA|TRBV7-9
TGTGCCAGCACTTATACAGGGGACTCCTACGAGCAGTACTTC
CASTYTGDSYEQYF
>NA|16|TRBJ2-3|NA|TRBV11-2
TGTGCCAGCAGCCTCACACCGGGACTCCTCACAGATACGCAGTATTTT
CASSLTPGLLTDTQYF
>NA|13|TRBJ1-2|NA|TRBV14
TGTGCCAGCAGCCAAGAGCCAGGCTATGGCTACACCTTC
CASSQEPGYGYTF
>TRBD1|15|TRBJ2-1|NA|TRBV5-8
TGTGCCAGCGGGATAACAGGGGAAGGGTACAATGAGCAGTTCTTC
CASGITGEGYNEQFF
>NA|17|TRBJ2-7|NA|TRBV27
TGTGCCAGCAGTCGGGTTATCGGAGGGCCGATTCGGTACGAGCAGTACTTC
CASSRVIGGPIRYEQYF
>TRBD2|15|TRBJ2-7|NA|TRBV6-6
TGTGCCAGCAGTTACTCTGGCGGGGGGAACTACGAGCAGTACTTC
CASSYSGGGNYEQYF
>TRBD1|15|TRBJ2-1|NA|TRBV18
TGTGCCAGCTCACCACCGACAGGGGGCTTCAATGAGCAGTTCTTC
CASSPPTGGFNEQFF
>TRBD2|17|TRBJ2-3|NA|TRBV7-8
TGTGCCAGCAGCTCTGGACTAGCGGGAGGGAGGCCAGATACGCAGTATTTT
CASSSGLAGGRPDTQYF
>NA|14|TRBJ1-1|NA|TRBV10-3
TGTGCCATCAGTGGGAGGGTCGGGGTCGACGAGGCTTTCTTT
CAISGRVGVDEAFF
>NA|13|TRBJ1-2|NA|TRBV7-9
TGTGCCAGCAGCTTCGAGGAGTTTGGTGGCTACACCTTC
CASSFEEFGGYTF
>TRBD1|14|TRBJ1-4|NA|TRBV4-1
TGCGCCAGCAGAAACATGGACAGGGAGGAAAAACTGTTTTTT
CASRNMDREEKLFF
>TRBD2|14|TRBJ2-5|NA|TRBV5-1
TGCGCCAGCAGCCGTGGCGGGAGTTCCGAGACCCAGTACTTC
CASSRGGSSETQYF
>TRBD1|15|TRBJ1-2|NA|TRBV6-7
TGTGCCAGCACCGGGGACAGGGGCCGGGTATTAGGCTACACCTTC
CASTGDRGRVLGYTF
>NA|15|TRBJ2-2|NA|TRBV28
TGTGCCAGCAGTTTACCCACACACGGGACCGGGGAGCTGTTTTTT
CASSLPTHGTGELFF
>TRBD1|13|TRBJ2-7|NA|TRBV2
TGTGCCAGCTGGGGACAGGCCAGCTACGAGCAGTACTTC
CASWGQASYEQYF
>TRBD1|15|TRBJ1-1|NA|TRBV11-2
TGTGCCAGCAGCTTAGGGACAGGGAGGGACACTGAAGCTTTCTTT
CASSLGTGRDTEAFF
>NA|13|TRBJ1-2|NA|TRBV27
TGTGCCAGCAGTTTATATACAGGCAGCGGCTACACCTTC
CASSLYTGSGYTF
>TRBD1|14|TRBJ1-5|NA|TRBV28
TGTGCCAGCAGCGGGGGACAGGGGAACCAGCCCCAGCATTTT
CASSGGQGNQPQHF
>NA|14|TRBJ2-2|NA|TRBV28
TGTGCCAGCAGTGGGACAAGGAACACCGGGGAGCTGTTTTTT
CASSGTRNTGELFF
>TRBD1|16|TRBJ2-3|NA|TRBV19
TGTGCCAGTAGTCCGCGACAGGGGGCAGTTTCAGATACGCAGTATTTT
CASSPRQGAVSDTQYF
>NA|12|TRBJ1-2|NA|TRBV7-3
TGCGCCAGCAGCCAAGAAAACAGGGCCCACACCTTC
CASSQENRAHTF
>NA|17|TRBJ2-2|NA|TRBV5-6
TGTGCCAGCAGCTTCCTCTTACGGGAATTCGGTTCCGGGGAGCTGTTTTTT
CASSFLLREFGSGELFF
>NA|16|TRBJ1-5|NA|TRBV29-1
TGCAGCGTTGGGGCGGGGTGGGGGATGGAGAATCAGCCCCAGCATTTT
CSVGAGWGMENQPQHF
>TRBD1|14|TRBJ2-7|NA|TRBV6-1
TGTGCCAGCATTCCTCGGGACAGCTCCTACGAGCAGTACTTC
CASIPRDSSYEQYF
>NA|12|TRBJ1-1|NA|TRBV7-6
TGTGCCAGCGGCGGGTGGAACACTGAAGCTTTCTTT
CASGGWNTEAFF
>TRBD1|15|TRBJ2-7|NA|TRBV28
TGTGCCAGCAGTGCCCCCAGGGACAGCGACTACGAGCAGTACTTC
CASSAPRDSDYEQYF
>NA|14|TRBJ1-1|NA|TRBV7-2
TGTGCCAGCAACCTGGGGGGGAGTCGTGGTGAAGCTTTCTTT
CASNLGGSRGEAFF
>NA|14|TRBJ2-3|NA|TRBV7-3
TGTGCCAGCAGCTCGAACGACCAACAGGCAGTCCAGTATTTT
CASSSNDQQAVQYF
>NA|14|TRBJ1-2|NA|TRBV10-3
TGTGCCACAGGGAGGGAGGGCAGCTCTTATGGCTACACCTTC
CATGREGSSYGYTF
>NA|14|TRBJ1-3|NA|TRBV7-8
TGTGCCAGCAGCTCTCCGAGCTCTGGAAACACCATATATTTT
CASSSPSSGNTIYF
>TRBD1|15|TRBJ1-5|NA|TRBV5-1
TGCGCCAGCAGCTTGGCCGGACAGGGACATCAGCCCCAGCATTTT
CASSLAGQGHQPQHF
>TRBD1|13|TRBJ2-7|NA|TRBV5-1
TGCGCCAGCAGCGTCGGACAGGGGAGGGAGCAGTACTTC
CASSVGQGREQYF
>NA|15|TRBJ1-3|once|TRBV6-1
TGTGCCAGCAGTGAACCCACAGAGGGGAGGCACACCATATATTTT
CASSEPTEGRHTIYF
>TRBD1|14|TRBJ1-1|NA|TRBV5-1
TGCGCCAGCAGCTTGACAGGGGCGAACACTGAAGCTTTCTTT
CASSLTGANTEAFF
>NA|14|TRBJ1-5|NA|TRBV2
TGTGCCAGCAGCAGGACGGACAACAATCAGCCCCAGCATTTT
CASSRTDNNQPQHF
>TRBD2|16|TRBJ2-1|NA|TRBV28
TGTGCCAGCAGTTTTCCTAGCGGGAGGTGGGGGAATGAGCAGTTCTTC
CASSFPSGRWGNEQFF
>TRBD1|16|TRBJ2-3|NA|TRBV4-2
TGTGCCAGCAGCCAAGAGGGGACAGGTATCACAGATACGCAGTATTTT
CASSQEGTGITDTQYF
>NA|16|TRBJ2-6|NA|TRBV4-2
TGTGCCAGCAGCCAAGATACAGGGACTGGGGCCAACGTCCTGACTTTC
CASSQDTGTGANVLTF
>TRBD2|14|TRBJ2-7|NA|TRBV6-1
TGTGCCAGCCTTAACGGGAGGTACTCCTACGAGCAGTACTTC
CASLNGRYSYEQYF
>NA|20|TRBJ2-7|NA|TRBV10-3
TGTGCCATCAGTGGCTCGGAGGGGGGGCCGGCCGGCTACAGCTCCTACGAGCAGTACTTC
CAISGSEGGPAGYSSYEQYF
>NA|15|TRBJ2-7|NA|TRBV28
TGTGCCAGCAGTTTATCGCGGGCGGGTATCGACGAGCAGTACTTC
CASSLSRAGIDEQYF
>TRBD2|15|TRBJ2-1|NA|TRBV10-3
TGTGCCATCCGGACTATAGCGGGGTATTCCAATGAGCAGTTCTTC
CAIRTIAGYSNEQFF
>NA|14|TRBJ2-7|once|TRBV27
TGTGCCAGCAGTTTATGGGCAGGGCCCTACGAGCAGTACTTC
CASSLWAGPYEQYF
>NA|15|TRBJ2-7|NA|TRBV4-1
TGCGCCAGCAGCGTAATAAACGGGGGAGACTACGAGCAGTACTTC
CASSVINGGDYEQYF
>NA|17|TRBJ2-1|NA|TRBV5-4
TGTGCCAGCAGCTTGGCGGCGGGTACAAGCTCCTACAATGAGCAGTTCTTC
CASSLAAGTSSYNEQFF
>NA|14|TRBJ1-1|once|TRBV28
TGTGCCAGCAGTTTATGGGAGTCGAACACTGAAGCTTTCTTT
CASSLWESNTEAFF
>TRBD2|17|TRBJ2-3|NA|TRBV4-3
TGCGCCAGCAGCCGGACCACTAGCGGGGGGGCCTCAAATACGCAGTATTTT
CASSRTTSGGASNTQYF